Following are 24 T cell receptor beta chains from one sample sequenced in a study of long-term antiretroviral therapy in people with HIV. Survey level was the resolution at which the v3.0 immunoSEQ assay ran. Assay: immunoSEQ multiplex PCR; the TCRdb copy retains only in-frame clones and omits some. Among some 14,000 clones, just under 85% were seen once, and the ten largest hold about a sixth. This sample comprised unsorted PBMCs, obtained just before starting antiretroviral therapy. The receptors here all came from a man aged 40-49 years with HIV.

CDR3 sequence reads: CASSSDYREKGTYEQYF. Here the CDR3 DNA reads TGCGCCAGCAGCTCGGATTACAGGGAGAAAGGTACCTACGAGCAGTACTTC. The chain links TRBV5-1 to TRBJ2-7, with D possibly TRBD1 on 6 matching bases. Germline V gene lookup returns CDR1 SGHRS and CDR2 YFSETQ. Trimming stripped 3 bases from V and 2 bases from J, with 21 bases between. The CDR3 runs 17 residues.

CDR3 DNA sequence: TGTGCCAGCAGCCCCGTTACAGGGAACACTGAAGCTTTCTTT. Its translation: CASSPVTGNTEAFF. The rearrangement uses TRBV7-9 and TRBJ1-1; the D gene is possibly TRBD1 (5 bases). The germline V gene has CDR1 SEHNR and CDR2 FQNEAQ (reference sequence). Trimming left V 5 bases short and J 1 base short, with 11 bases between. CDR3 length: 14 amino acids.

This chain connects TRBV5-6 to TRBJ2-7; perhaps TRBD2 as D (5 bases). CDR3 length: 14 residues. Trimming shortened V by 2 bases and J by 6 bases, and 15 bases separated the two germline ends. Germline V gene sequence: CDR1 SGHDT, CDR2 YYEEEE. Written as DNA, the CDR3 is TGTGCCAGCAGCTTAAGGCGGACTCACTCCGAGCAGTACTTC. This encodes CASSLRRTHSEQYF.

The V gene is TRBV11-2, the J gene TRBJ2-7, with a tentative D call TRBD1 (7 bases). Trimming left V 6 bases short and J 6 bases short, with 15 bases between. The CDR3 consists of 13 residues. Germline V lookup: CDR1 SGHAT, CDR2 FQNNGV. The CDR3: CASSRTRGAEQYF. Written as DNA, the CDR3 is TGTGCCAGCAGTCGGACCAGGGGGGCCGAGCAGTACTTC.

The chain employs TRBV5-1 and TRBJ2-2, with D possibly being TRBD1 or TRBD2 (5 bases each). This CDR3 spans 13 amino acids. V was clipped by 6 bases and J by 1 base, with 7 bases between them. Germline CDR1 and CDR2: SGHRS and YFSETQ. CDR3 in DNA: TGCGCCAGCATGGGACGGAACACCGGGGAGCTGTTTTTT. Amino acid sequence: CASMGRNTGELFF.

This clone came up once. The chain is built from TRBV6-4 and TRBJ2-3; 7 nucleotides line up with TRBD2. Trimming took 0 bases from V and 3 from J; bases not matched to a gene: 0. The CDR3 runs to 14 residues. Germline CDR1 reads MRHNA; CDR2 reads SNTAGT. The chain's CDR3 is CASSDSGGTDTQYF. The DNA for the CDR3 is TGTGCCAGCAGTGACTCCGGGGGGACAGATACGCAGTATTTT.

The rearrangement uses TRBV6-5 and TRBJ1-1; no firm D call. Trimming took 9 bases from V and 1 from J, leaving 15 bases between them. The CDR3 sequence is 14 residues long. Germline loops: CDR1 MNHEY, CDR2 SVGAGI. CDR3 region: CARTPTEPNTEAFF. Written as DNA, the CDR3 is TGTGCCAGGACCCCTACAGAACCGAACACTGAAGCTTTCTTT.

The gene calls are TRBV7-7 and TRBJ2-1, with no clear D. Trimming removed 1 base at V and 5 bases at J, with 6 bases between. Germline V gives CDR1 SSHAT, CDR2 FNYEAQ (reference sequence). This CDR3 has 13 residues. CDR3 loop: CASSLDLDNEQFF. CDR3 nucleotides: TGTGCCAGCAGCTTAGACTTAGACAATGAGCAGTTCTTC.

The chain joins TRBV6-5 to TRBJ1-2, with D tentatively TRBD1 (5 bases). V lost 7 bases and J lost 8, with 17 bases in between. This CDR3 comprises 13 residues. CDR1 is MNHEY, CDR2 SVGAGI, per germline. Written as DNA, the CDR3 is TGTGCCAGCAAGGACCGGCAGGGTCAAGGCTACACCTTC. The encoded protein is CASKDRQGQGYTF.

The CDR3 bases are TGTGCCAGCAGGGGTCCCTTCGTGGATGAGCAGTTCTTC. Residues: CASRGPFVDEQFF. The rearrangement joins TRBV2 to TRBJ2-1, with D hard to call. The CDR3 runs to 13 residues. The germline V and J ends were trimmed by 6 bases and 8 bases, with 14 bases remaining between them. Per the germline V gene, CDR1 is SNHLY and CDR2 is FYNNEI. The full variable domain, completed using reference TRBV2 and TRBJ2-1, is EPEVTQTPSHQVTQMGQEVILRCVPISNHLYFYWYRQILGQKVEFLVSFYNNEISEKSEIFDDQFSVERPDGSNFTLKIRSTKLEDSAMYFCASRGPFVDEQFFGPGTRLTVL.

This clone was detected once. The chain carries TRBV2 and TRBJ1-4; D is unresolved. This CDR3 region has 14 residues. CDR1 and CDR2 from the germline V gene are SNHLY and FYNNEI. Trimming shortened V by 2 bases and J by 4 bases, and 8 bases separated the two germline ends. CDR3 residues: CASSEWGSNEKLFF. Written as DNA, the CDR3 is TGTGCCAGCAGTGAATGGGGTAGTAATGAAAAACTGTTTTTT.

This clone was counted once. This chain joins TRBV15 and TRBJ2-7, with TRBD1 matching 8 bases. CDR3 length equals 14 residues. Germline CDR1 is LNHNV and CDR2 is YYDKDF (reference sequence). The trim removed 5 bases at V and 4 bases at J, leaving 7 bases unmatched. CDR3 bases: TGTGCCACCAGCTTTCGACAGGGGAGTTACGAGCAGTACTTC. Amino acid sequence: CATSFRQGSYEQYF.

In this sample, this clone turned up a few times. This chain links TRBV7-9 with TRBJ2-2; a possible D gene is TRBD2 (6 bases). Between the trimmed V and J ends, which lost 5 bases and 2 bases, there was a span of 9 bases. The germline V gene encodes CDR1 SEHNR and CDR2 FQNEAQ (reference sequence). This CDR3 contains 14 residues. CDR3 nucleotide sequence: TGTGCCAGCAGCCGGGACTTCAACACCGGGGAGCTGTTTTTT. Translated: CASSRDFNTGELFF.

The chain joins TRBV29-1 to TRBJ1-1; maybe TRBD1 (6 bases). Trimming stripped 6 bases from V and 3 bases from J, with 20 bases between. The CDR3 length is 15 residues. The germline CDR1 and CDR2 sequences are SQVTM and ANQGSEA. CDR3 protein: CSVDPAGGSDTEAFF. CDR3 sequence (DNA): TGCAGCGTGGACCCGGCCGGGGGCAGCGACACTGAAGCTTTCTTT.

This chain uses TRBV10-3 with TRBJ1-2, with D unclear. Germline CDR1 reads ENHRY; CDR2 reads SYGVKD. The CDR3 is 13 amino acids. The ends were cut back, 3 bases at V and 3 bases at J, with 8 bases in the middle. CDR3 region: CAISDRQDYGYTF. The CDR3 DNA reads TGTGCCATCAGTGATCGGCAGGACTATGGCTACACCTTC.

J is TRBJ1-4 and V is TRBV9, with unresolved D. V shed 0 bases and J shed 5 bases, with 8 bases lying between them. The length of the CDR3 is 14 residues. Germline CDR1 SGDLS, CDR2 YYNGEE. The CDR3 spells CASSVGGGNEKLFF. The CDR3 region has the DNA TGTGCCAGCAGCGTAGGGGGAGGGAATGAAAAACTGTTTTTT.

The chain combines TRBV6-6 with TRBJ2-2, with unresolved D. CDR1 MNHNY and CDR2 SVGAGI come from the germline V gene (reference sequence). This CDR3 comprises 13 residues. V was pared by 2 bases and J by 6 bases, with 7 bases between. The CDR3 nucleotides read TGTGCCAGCAGTTACAAGGTTTCCGGGGAGCTGTTTTTT. This translates into CASSYKVSGELFF.

The chain joins TRBV6-5 to TRBJ1-1; 8 bases are shared with TRBD1. Per the germline V gene, CDR1 is MNHEY and CDR2 is SVGAGI. V was clipped by 8 bases and J by 9 bases; unmatched bases: 8. This CDR3 has 12 residues. This chain's CDR3 is CASPFRRGQAFF. CDR3 sequence (DNA): TGTGCCAGCCCCTTCCGCAGGGGGCAAGCTTTCTTT.

This clone was counted between two and nine times. The chain couples TRBV7-9 to TRBJ2-7; maybe TRBD2 (5 bases). Germline-derived CDR1 and CDR2 are SEHNR and FQNEAQ (reference sequence). The CDR3 covers 14 residues. Trimming cost V 4 bases and J 2 bases, with 12 bases left between them. The CDR3 loop is CASSSEAGPYEQYF. For the CDR3, the DNA is TGTGCCAGCAGCTCAGAGGCGGGCCCCTACGAGCAGTACTTC.

This clone came up a few times. The sample carries other DNA sequences with the same CDR3. The V call is TRBV5-1, the J call TRBJ2-3, with D unclear. In germline, CDR1 is SGHRS, CDR2 YFSETQ. CDR3 length: 12 residues. The ends were cut back, 5 bases at V and 5 bases at J, with 9 bases in the middle. Written as DNA, the CDR3 is TGCGCCAGCAGTCTAGTGGGAGATACGCAGTATTTT. Protein: CASSLVGDTQYF. Using reference TRBV5-1 and TRBJ2-3 for the parts outside the CDR3, the full variable domain is KAGVTQTPRYLIKTRGQQVTLSCSPISGHRSVSWYQQTPGQGLQFLFEYFSETQRNKGNFPGRFSGRQFSNSRSEMNVSTLELGDSALYLCASSLVGDTQYFGPGTRLTVL.

This clone appeared once. The J gene is TRBJ1-1, the V gene TRBV2; D not certain. This CDR3 contains 12 residues. Trimming took off 8 bases at V and 4 bases at J, with 11 bases between the two ends. Germline CDR1 is SNHLY and CDR2 is FYNNEI. DNA of the CDR3: TGTGCCAGCTCAGGTATAAGCACTGAAGCTTTCTTT. The encoded protein is CASSGISTEAFF.

The chain uses TRBV4-2 and TRBJ1-1, with D unclear. Germline CDR1 and CDR2: LGHNA and YNFKEQ. CDR3 length: 15 residues. Between the trimmed V and J ends, which lost 6 bases and 0 bases, there was a span of 14 bases. CDR3 nucleotide sequence: TGTGCCAGCAGTCTTTCGGGGTTCCTGAACACTGAAGCTTTCTTT. This gives the protein CASSLSGFLNTEAFF.

This sequence joins TRBV19 and TRBJ1-1, with a tentative D call TRBD1 (5 bases). The CDR3 is 15 residues long. Per the germline V gene, CDR1 is LNHDA and CDR2 is SQIVND (reference sequence). V gave up 6 bases and J gave up 2 bases, with 16 bases separating them. DNA for the CDR3: TGTGCCAGTAGGAAAAATGAAGGGGCCAACACTGAAGCTTTCTTT. Its protein product is CASRKNEGANTEAFF.

The V gene is TRBV6-1, the J gene TRBJ1-1; TRBD1 aligns across 8 bases. Trimming cost V 8 bases and J 3 bases; bases outside gene matches: 8. Germline V gives CDR1 MNHNS, CDR2 SASEGT. This CDR3 region has 14 residues. The CDR3 is CASLRDRLDTEAFF. The CDR3 DNA follows: TGTGCCAGCCTTAGGGACAGGCTTGACACTGAAGCTTTCTTT.